The following is a T cell receptor (beta chain) sequence with its context. This entry is derived from a study of patients and donors after allogeneic stem cell transplantation. The CDR3 is 14 amino acids. The germline V gene encodes CDR1 DFQATT and CDR2 SNEGSKA (reference sequence). TCRdb redid the calling of the RT-PCR reads with MiXCR, one entry per CDR3 protein. The table lists more than 850,000 distinct CDR3 sequences, approximately 18% of them singletons. The V and J genes are TRBV20-1 and TRBJ1-2; 10 nucleotides match TRBD1. The sequence was collected from a human donor who was either an allogeneic HSCT recipient or a stem cell or donor lymphocyte infusion donor (not recorded which). It is not recorded whose cells these are; they may come from a transplant donor. Sequenced sample: blood, either unsorted or a sorted T cell fraction (not recorded which). The CDR3 DNA reads TGCAGCGTACTTGGACAGGGGGTTGTCTATGGCTACACCTTC. Translation: CSVLGQGVVYGYTF.